Listed below are T cell receptor beta chains from one sample, sequenced in a study of response to subunit inactivated influenza vaccine. TCRdb called the RT-PCR reads again in MiXCR, with one record for every CDR3 protein. The repertoire has roughly 550,000 distinct CDR3 sequences, approximately 20% of them found once; the top ten carry approximately 3%. These data also featured in a second study, about T cells expressing NK-cell markers.

The source material was CD4+ T cells sorted from PBMCs, sampled 11 to 12 days after vaccination. These receptors originate from a man aged 45-65 years who received an inactivated influenza vaccine. The CDR3 runs from the conserved cysteine through the conserved F or W. A D gene is named only where the DNA matches it firmly. Size values are once, few and many counts, or a class for expanded clones, and some rows have none.

>TRBJ2-7|few|.|TRBV27
CASSLGRGAYEQYF
TGTGCCAGCAGTTTGGGCAGGGGTGCCTACGAGCAGTACTTC
>TRBJ2-1|.|.|TRBV15
CATSRDMRNEQFF
TGTGCCACCAGCAGAGATATGCGAAATGAGCAGTTCTTC
>TRBJ2-5|.|TRBD2|TRBV24-1
CATSVGGTRETQYF
TGTGCCACCAGTGTGGGGGGGACGAGAGAGACCCAGTACTTC
>TRBJ2-3|few|.|TRBV4-2
CASSQDLLADTQYF
TGTGCCAGCAGCCAAGATCTCCTAGCAGATACGCAGTATTTT
>TRBJ2-3|.|.|TRBV29-1
CSVLLWGGLLPTDTQYF
TGCAGCGTTTTACTGTGGGGGGGCCTCCTTCCCACAGATACGCAGTATTTT
>TRBJ2-1|.|.|TRBV6-1
CASSELGGGVWNEQFF
TGTGCCAGCAGTGAATTAGGCGGCGGGGTGTGGAATGAGCAGTTCTTC
>TRBJ1-1|.|.|TRBV27
CASRDTWTNTEAFF
TGTGCCAGCCGGGACACTTGGACGAACACTGAAGCTTTCTTT
>TRBJ2-1|.|TRBD2|TRBV7-6
CASSKTSGGLAEQFF
TGTGCCAGCAGTAAGACTAGCGGGGGATTGGCTGAGCAGTTCTTC
>TRBJ1-2|.|.|TRBV25-1
CASSEWEGSGYTF
TGTGCCAGCAGTGAATGGGAAGGGAGCGGCTACACCTTC
>TRBJ2-1|.|.|TRBV28
CASSFRVYNEQFF
TGTGCCAGCAGTTTCAGGGTCTACAATGAGCAGTTCTTC
>TRBJ2-2|few|TRBD2|TRBV7-2
CASSLVGTSGNTGELFF
TGTGCCAGCAGCTTAGTCGGGACTAGCGGAAACACCGGGGAGCTGTTTTTT
>TRBJ2-3|.|.|TRBV20-1
CSASRGGGTDTQYF
TGCAGTGCTAGTAGGGGGGGGGGCACAGATACGCAGTATTTT
>TRBJ2-1|.|.|TRBV28
CASSFSRDQQFF
TGTGCCAGCAGTTTCTCCCGGGATCAGCAGTTCTTC
>TRBJ2-7|few|.|TRBV20-1
CSARDIRGSSYEQYF
TGCAGTGCTAGAGATATTAGGGGGAGCTCCTACGAGCAGTACTTC
>TRBJ2-3|few|.|TRBV9
CASSVGTAPSTDTQYF
TGTGCCAGCAGCGTAGGAACAGCCCCTAGCACAGATACGCAGTATTTT
>TRBJ2-6|.|.|TRBV5-5
CASSLPVSGANVLTF
TGTGCCAGCAGCTTGCCCGTCTCTGGGGCCAACGTCCTGACTTTC
>TRBJ2-2|few|TRBD2|TRBV7-6
CASSLIGTTNTGELFF
TGTGCCAGCAGCTTAATTGGGACTACGAACACCGGGGAGCTGTTTTTT
>TRBJ1-3|.|.|TRBV6-1
CASRHAGFDGTIYF
TGTGCCAGCAGACACGCAGGGTTTGACGGCACCATATATTTT
>TRBJ1-3|.|.|TRBV4-3
CASSEEPRNTIYF
TGCGCCAGCAGCGAAGAACCCAGAAACACCATATATTTT
>TRBJ2-6|few|.|TRBV12-3/TRBV12-4
CASSFSANVLTF
TGTGCCAGCAGTTTCTCGGCCAACGTCCTGACTTTC
>TRBJ2-7|many|.|TRBV5-8
CASNPDSTYEQYF
TGTGCCAGCAATCCAGACTCCACCTACGAGCAGTACTTC
>TRBJ1-6|.|TRBD1|TRBV20-1
CSCPGQGNFSPLHF
TGCAGTTGCCCGGGACAGGGTAATTTTTCACCCCTCCACTTT
>TRBJ2-1|.|.|TRBV29-1
CSGDTSYNEQFF
TGCAGTGGGGACACCTCTTACAATGAGCAGTTCTTC
>TRBJ1-4|.|.|TRBV9
CASSSTATREKLFF
TGTGCCAGCAGCTCTACAGCAACTCGTGAAAAACTGTTTTTT
>TRBJ2-3|.|TRBD2|TRBV6-1
CSGTSGSSAQYF
TGTTCCGGGACTAGCGGGAGTTCAGCGCAGTATTTT
>TRBJ1-2|few|TRBD1|TRBV18
CASSPRTGHNYGYTF
TGTGCCAGCTCACCACGGACAGGACACAACTATGGCTACACCTTC
>TRBJ1-1|few|TRBD1|TRBV5-1
CASSLVGQGWNTEAFF
TGCGCCAGCAGCTTAGTCGGACAGGGGTGGAACACTGAAGCTTTCTTT
>TRBJ1-1|.|TRBD1|TRBV6-1
CASSGQGLLNTEAFF
TGTGCCAGCAGCGGACAGGGGTTATTGAACACTGAAGCTTTCTTT